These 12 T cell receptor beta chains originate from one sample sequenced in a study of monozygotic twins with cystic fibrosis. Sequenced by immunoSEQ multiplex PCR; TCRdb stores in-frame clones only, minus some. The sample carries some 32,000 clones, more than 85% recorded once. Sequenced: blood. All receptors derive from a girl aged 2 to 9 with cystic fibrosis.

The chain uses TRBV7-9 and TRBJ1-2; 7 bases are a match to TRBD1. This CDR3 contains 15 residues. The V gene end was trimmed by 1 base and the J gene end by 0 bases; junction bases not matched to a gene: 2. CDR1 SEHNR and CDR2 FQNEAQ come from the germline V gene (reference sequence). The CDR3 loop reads CASSLGDRANYGYTF. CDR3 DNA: TGTGCCAGCAGCTTAGGTGACAGGGCTAACTATGGCTACACCTTC.

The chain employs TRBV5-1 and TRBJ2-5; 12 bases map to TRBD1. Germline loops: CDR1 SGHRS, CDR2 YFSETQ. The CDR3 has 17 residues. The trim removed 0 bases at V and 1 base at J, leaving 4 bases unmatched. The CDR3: CASSLAGQGALQETQYF. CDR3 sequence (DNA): TGCGCCAGCAGCTTGGCGGGACAGGGGGCCCTCCAAGAGACCCAGTACTTC.

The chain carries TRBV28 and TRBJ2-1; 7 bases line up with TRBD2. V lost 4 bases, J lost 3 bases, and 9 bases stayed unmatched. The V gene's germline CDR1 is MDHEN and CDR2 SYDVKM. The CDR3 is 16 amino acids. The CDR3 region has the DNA TGTGCCAGCAGTTCTTCTAGCGGAGGATACTACAATGAGCAGTTCTTC. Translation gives CASSSSSGGYYNEQFF.

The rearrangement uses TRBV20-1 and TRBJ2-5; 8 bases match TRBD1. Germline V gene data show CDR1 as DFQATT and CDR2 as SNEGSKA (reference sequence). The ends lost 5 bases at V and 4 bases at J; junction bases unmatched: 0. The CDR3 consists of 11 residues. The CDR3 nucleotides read TGCAGTGCTGGACAGGGAGAGACCCAGTACTTC. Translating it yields CSAGQGETQYF.

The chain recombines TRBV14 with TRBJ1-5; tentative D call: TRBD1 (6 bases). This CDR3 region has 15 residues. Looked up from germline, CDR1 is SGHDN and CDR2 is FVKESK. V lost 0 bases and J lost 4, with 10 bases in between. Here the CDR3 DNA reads TGTGCCAGCAGCCAAGAAGGGGGAAGGAATCAGCCCCAGCATTTT. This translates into CASSQEGGRNQPQHF. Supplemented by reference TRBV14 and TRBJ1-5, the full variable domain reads EAGVTQFPSHSVIEKGQTVTLRCDPISGHDNLYWYRRVMGKEIKFLLHFVKESKQDESGMPNNRFLAERTGGTYSTLKVQPAELEDSGVYFCASSQEGGRNQPQHFGDGTRLSIL.

The CDR3 sequence is CASSQEETGNEKLFF. As DNA, the CDR3 is TGTGCCAGCAGCCAGGAGGAGACAGGGAATGAAAAACTGTTTTTT. This chain joins TRBV4-2 and TRBJ1-4; 7 positions match TRBD1. In germline, CDR1 is LGHNA, CDR2 YNFKEQ. V shed 3 bases and J 5 bases; nucleotides not matched to a gene: 6. The CDR3 is 15 amino acids.

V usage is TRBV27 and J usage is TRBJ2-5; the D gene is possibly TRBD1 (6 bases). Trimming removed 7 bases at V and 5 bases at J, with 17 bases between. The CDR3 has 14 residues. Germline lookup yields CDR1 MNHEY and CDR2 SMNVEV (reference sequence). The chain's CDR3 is CASTRTGPGETQYF. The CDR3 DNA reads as TGTGCCAGCACCCGAACAGGGCCGGGGGAGACCCAGTACTTC.

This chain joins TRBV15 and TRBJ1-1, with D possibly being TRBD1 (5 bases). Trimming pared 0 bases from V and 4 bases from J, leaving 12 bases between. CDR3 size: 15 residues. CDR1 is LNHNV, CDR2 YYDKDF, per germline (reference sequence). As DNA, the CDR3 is TGTGCCACCAGCAGAGACAGGGTGTTGGGCACTGAAGCTTTCTTT. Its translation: CATSRDRVLGTEAFF.

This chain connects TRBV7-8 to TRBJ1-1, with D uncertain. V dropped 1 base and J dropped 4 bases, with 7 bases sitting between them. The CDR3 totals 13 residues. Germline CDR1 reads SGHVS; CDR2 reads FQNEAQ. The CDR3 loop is CASSLGESTEAFF. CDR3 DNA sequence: TGTGCCAGCAGCTTAGGGGAGAGCACTGAAGCTTTCTTT.

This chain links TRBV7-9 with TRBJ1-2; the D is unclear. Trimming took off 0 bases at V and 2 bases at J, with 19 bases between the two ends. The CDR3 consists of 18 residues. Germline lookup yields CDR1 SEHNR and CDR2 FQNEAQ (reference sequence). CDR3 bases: TGTGCCAGCAGCTTAGCGGCCAGGCTCGACACCCTAAACTATGGCTACACCTTC. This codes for CASSLAARLDTLNYGYTF.

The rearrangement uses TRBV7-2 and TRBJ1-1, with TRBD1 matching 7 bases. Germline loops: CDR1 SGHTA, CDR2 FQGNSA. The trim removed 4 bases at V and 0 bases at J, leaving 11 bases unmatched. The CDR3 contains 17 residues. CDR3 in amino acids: CASSSGTAPPMNTEAFF. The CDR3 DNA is TGTGCCAGCAGCTCGGGGACAGCGCCTCCCATGAACACTGAAGCTTTCTTT.

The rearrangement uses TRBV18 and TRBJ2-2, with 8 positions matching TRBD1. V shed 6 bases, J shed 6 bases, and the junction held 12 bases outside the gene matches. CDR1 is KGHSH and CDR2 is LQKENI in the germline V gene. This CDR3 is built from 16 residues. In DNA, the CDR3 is TGTGCCAGCTCTCGGACAGGGAATGGGAAACCCGGGGAGCTGTTTTTT. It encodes CASSRTGNGKPGELFF.